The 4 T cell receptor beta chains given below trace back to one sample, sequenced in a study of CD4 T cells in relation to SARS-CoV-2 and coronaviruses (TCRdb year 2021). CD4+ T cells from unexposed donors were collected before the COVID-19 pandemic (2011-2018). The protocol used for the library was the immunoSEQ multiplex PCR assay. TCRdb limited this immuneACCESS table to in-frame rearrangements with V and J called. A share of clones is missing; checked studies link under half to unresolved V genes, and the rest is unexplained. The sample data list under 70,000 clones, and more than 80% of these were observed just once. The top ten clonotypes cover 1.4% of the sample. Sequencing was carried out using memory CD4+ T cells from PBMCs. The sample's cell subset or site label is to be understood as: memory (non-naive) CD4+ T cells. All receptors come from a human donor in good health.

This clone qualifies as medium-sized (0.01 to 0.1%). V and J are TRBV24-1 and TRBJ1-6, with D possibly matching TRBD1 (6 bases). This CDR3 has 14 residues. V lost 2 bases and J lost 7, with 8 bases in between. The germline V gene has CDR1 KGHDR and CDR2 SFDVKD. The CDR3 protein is CATSDSGANSPLHF. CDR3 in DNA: TGTGCCACCAGTGATTCAGGGGCCAATTCACCCCTCCACTTT.

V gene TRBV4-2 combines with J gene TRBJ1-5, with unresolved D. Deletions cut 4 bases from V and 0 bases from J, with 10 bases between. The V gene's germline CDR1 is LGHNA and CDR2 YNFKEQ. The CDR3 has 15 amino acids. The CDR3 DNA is TGTGCCAGCAGCCCAGAATTAATTAGCAATCAGCCCCAGCATTTT. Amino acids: CASSPELISNQPQHF.

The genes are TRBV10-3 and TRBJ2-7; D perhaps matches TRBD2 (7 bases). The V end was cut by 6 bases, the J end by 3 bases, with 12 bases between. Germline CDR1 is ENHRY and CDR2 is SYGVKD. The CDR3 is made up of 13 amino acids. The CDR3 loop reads CAIRGGGNYEQYF. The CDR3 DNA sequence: TGTGCCATCAGGGGAGGGGGAAACTACGAGCAGTACTTC.

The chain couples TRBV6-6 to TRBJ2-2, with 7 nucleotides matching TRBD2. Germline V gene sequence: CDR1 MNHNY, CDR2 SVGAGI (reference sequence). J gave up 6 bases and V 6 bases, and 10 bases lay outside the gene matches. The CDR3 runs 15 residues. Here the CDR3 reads CASRYKREGSGELFF. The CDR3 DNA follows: TGTGCCAGCAGATACAAGCGGGAAGGTTCCGGGGAGCTGTTTTTT.